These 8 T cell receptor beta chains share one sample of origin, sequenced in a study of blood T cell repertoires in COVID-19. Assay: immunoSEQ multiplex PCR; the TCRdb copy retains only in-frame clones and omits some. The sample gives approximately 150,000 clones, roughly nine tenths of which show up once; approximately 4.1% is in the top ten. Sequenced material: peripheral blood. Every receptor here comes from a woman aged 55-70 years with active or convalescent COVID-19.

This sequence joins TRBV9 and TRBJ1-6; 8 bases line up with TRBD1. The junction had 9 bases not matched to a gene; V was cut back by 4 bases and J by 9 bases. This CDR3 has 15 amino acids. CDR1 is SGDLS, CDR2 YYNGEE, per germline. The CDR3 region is CASSSPQGAVSPLHF. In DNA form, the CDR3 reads TGTGCCAGCAGCTCGCCTCAGGGGGCTGTTTCACCCCTCCACTTT.

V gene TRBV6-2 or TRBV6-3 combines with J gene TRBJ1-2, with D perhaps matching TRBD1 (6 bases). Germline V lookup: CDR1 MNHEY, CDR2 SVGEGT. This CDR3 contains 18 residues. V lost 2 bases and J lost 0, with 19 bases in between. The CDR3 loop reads CASSYRDWTDRANYGYTF. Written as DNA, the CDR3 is TGTGCCAGCAGTTACCGGGATTGGACGGACAGAGCTAACTATGGCTACACCTTC.

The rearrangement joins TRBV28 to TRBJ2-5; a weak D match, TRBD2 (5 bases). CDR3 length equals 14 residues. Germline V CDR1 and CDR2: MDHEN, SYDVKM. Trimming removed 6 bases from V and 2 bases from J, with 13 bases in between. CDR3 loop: CASSPAAVQETQYF. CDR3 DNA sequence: TGTGCCAGCAGCCCAGCGGCAGTTCAAGAGACCCAGTACTTC.

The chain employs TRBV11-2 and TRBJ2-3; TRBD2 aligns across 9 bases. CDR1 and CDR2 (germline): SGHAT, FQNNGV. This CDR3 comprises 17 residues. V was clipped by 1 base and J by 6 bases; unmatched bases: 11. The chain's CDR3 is CASSLVGPAGGPDTQYF. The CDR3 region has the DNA TGTGCCAGCAGCTTAGTCGGCCCGGCGGGGGGGCCCGATACGCAGTATTTT. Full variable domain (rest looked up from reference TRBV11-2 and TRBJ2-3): EAGVAQSPRYKIIEKRQSVAFWCNPISGHATLYWYQQILGQGPKLLIQFQNNGVVDDSQLPKDRFSAERLKGVDSTLKIQPAKLEDSAVYLCASSLVGPAGGPDTQYFGPGTRLTVL.

The chain's CDR3 is CSASGGAGANVLTF. CDR3 coding DNA: TGCAGTGCTAGTGGGGGGGCTGGGGCCAACGTCCTGACTTTC. V is TRBV20-1 and J is TRBJ2-6; 7 bases match TRBD2. Looked up from germline, CDR1 is DFQATT and CDR2 is SNEGSKA (reference sequence). The CDR3 consists of 14 residues. V dropped 3 bases and J dropped 2; count of bases not matched to a gene: 1.

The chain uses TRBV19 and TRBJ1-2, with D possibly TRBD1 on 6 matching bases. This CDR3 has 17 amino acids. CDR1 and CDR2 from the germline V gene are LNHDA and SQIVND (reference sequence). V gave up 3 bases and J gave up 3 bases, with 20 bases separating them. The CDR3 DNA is TGTGCCAGTAGTATCTCCGCCGGGGGGGCGATTGACTATGGCTACACCTTC. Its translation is CASSISAGGAIDYGYTF.

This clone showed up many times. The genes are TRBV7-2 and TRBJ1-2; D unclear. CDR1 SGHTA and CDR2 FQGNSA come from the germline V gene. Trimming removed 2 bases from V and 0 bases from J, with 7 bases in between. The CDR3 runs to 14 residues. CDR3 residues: CASSLSTANYGYTF. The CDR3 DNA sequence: TGTGCCAGCAGCTTAAGTACAGCTAACTATGGCTACACCTTC.

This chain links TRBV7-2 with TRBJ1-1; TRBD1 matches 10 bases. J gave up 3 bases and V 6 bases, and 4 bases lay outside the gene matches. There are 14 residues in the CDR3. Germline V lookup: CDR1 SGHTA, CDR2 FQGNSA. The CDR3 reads CASRTGQGYTEAFF. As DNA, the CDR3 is TGTGCCAGCAGAACGGGACAGGGGTACACTGAAGCTTTCTTT. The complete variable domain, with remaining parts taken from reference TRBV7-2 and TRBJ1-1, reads GAGVSQSPSNKVTEKGKDVELRCDPISGHTALYWYRQSLGQGLEFLIYFQGNSAPDKSGLPSDRFSAERTGGSVSTLTIQRTQQEDSAVYLCASRTGQGYTEAFFGQGTRLTVV.